These 26 T cell receptor beta chains share one sample of origin, sequenced in a study of Tregs in tolerant kidney transplant recipients. The protocol was immunoSEQ multiplex PCR, while the TCRdb copy is restricted to in-frame clones and leaves out a portion. The sample yields 54,000 or so clones, roughly nine tenths seen once. Mixed chimerism was transient after nonmyeloablative marrow transplants from related graft donors. Sequenced material: CD8+ T cells from blood (PBMCs), taken 24 months after the transplant. These receptors all stem from a human patient who received a combined kidney and bone marrow transplant. Part of the T cell pool may stem from the graft donor.

The CDR3 region has the DNA TGCGCCAGCAGCCTCGCCCTGACAGGGGGCTTCTATGGCTACACCTTC. Amino acids: CASSLALTGGFYGYTF. The chain recombines TRBV5-1 with TRBJ1-2; 10 nucleotides match TRBD1. The ends lost 4 bases at V and 4 bases at J; junction bases unmatched: 10. Germline values: CDR1 SGHRS, CDR2 YFSETQ. The CDR3 is made up of 16 amino acids.

V usage is TRBV19 and J usage is TRBJ1-1; D uncertain. Germline V lookup: CDR1 LNHDA, CDR2 SQIVND (reference sequence). Between the trimmed V and J ends, which lost 5 bases and 6 bases, there was a span of 10 bases. This CDR3 region has 12 residues. In DNA, the CDR3 is TGTGCCAGTAGTTACGGGAAAGCTGAAGCTTTCTTT. Protein: CASSYGKAEAFF.

The V and J genes are TRBV18 and TRBJ2-7, with TRBD1 matching 10 bases. Looked up from germline, CDR1 is KGHSH and CDR2 is LQKENI. The length of the CDR3 is 15 residues. V lost 6 bases to trimming and J lost 6 bases; unmatched junction nucleotides: 11. CDR3 DNA sequence: TGTGCCAGCTCGGACGGGACAGGGGTGGGGATCGAGCAGTACTTC. Encoded protein: CASSDGTGVGIEQYF.

The table lists this clone with a count of one. This chain uses TRBV28 with TRBJ2-7; possible D gene TRBD2, 5 bases. CDR1 and CDR2 from the germline V gene are MDHEN and SYDVKM. This CDR3 has 13 amino acids. The ends were cut back, 3 bases at V and 4 bases at J, with 10 bases in the middle. The CDR3 protein is CASSFFRGYEQYF. Here the CDR3 DNA reads TGTGCCAGCAGTTTCTTTCGGGGATACGAGCAGTACTTC.

This clone occurred a few times. This chain joins TRBV19 and TRBJ2-7, with no clear D. Trimming took 3 bases from V and 1 from J, leaving 16 bases between them. The germline CDR1 and CDR2 sequences are LNHDA and SQIVND (reference sequence). The CDR3 covers 16 residues. The CDR3 region is CASSIGASVPSYEQYF. Here the CDR3 DNA reads TGTGCCAGTAGTATTGGTGCGAGTGTGCCATCCTACGAGCAGTACTTC. The variable domain in full, completed from reference TRBV19 and TRBJ2-7, reads DGGITQSPKYLFRKEGQNVTLSCEQNLNHDAMYWYRQDPGQGLRLIYYSQIVNDFQKGDIAEGYSVSREKKESFPLTVTSAQKNPTAFYLCASSIGASVPSYEQYFGPGTRLTVT.

The chain combines TRBV7-9 with TRBJ2-5, with 7 bases aligning to TRBD1. The germline CDR1 and CDR2 sequences are SEHNR and FQNEAQ (reference sequence). CDR3 length equals 14 residues. The V and J ends lost 5 bases and 5 bases, in that order; junction bases with no gene match: 8. The CDR3 sequence: CASSLPGQPETQYF. In nucleotides, the CDR3 is TGTGCCAGCAGCCTCCCGGGACAGCCGGAGACCCAGTACTTC. The full variable domain, in which reference TRBV7-9 and TRBJ2-5 provide the parts outside the CDR3, is DTGVSQNPRHKITKRGQNVTFRCDPISEHNRLYWYRQTLGQGPEFLTYFQNEAQLEKSRLLSDRFSAERPKGSFSTLEIQRTEQGDSAMYLCASSLPGQPETQYFGPGTRLLVL.

V usage is TRBV4-1 and J usage is TRBJ1-5; D unresolved. The germline V gene encodes CDR1 MGHRA and CDR2 YSYEKL. The CDR3 is 15 residues long. Trimming removed 2 bases from V and 3 bases from J, with 11 bases in between. CDR3 sequence: CASSQTGSNNQPQHF. The CDR3 DNA follows: TGCGCCAGCAGCCAAACCGGGAGCAACAATCAGCCCCAGCATTTT.

V gene TRBV30 combines with J gene TRBJ1-1; TRBD1 matches 9 bases. J was trimmed by 5 bases and V by 4 bases; bases with no gene match: 8. The germline gives CDR1 GTSNPN, CDR2 SVGIG (reference sequence). The CDR3 contains 14 residues. CDR3 amino acids: CAWTYGQGNTEAFF. DNA of the CDR3: TGTGCCTGGACCTACGGACAGGGGAATACTGAAGCTTTCTTT.

The chain uses TRBV9 and TRBJ1-2, with 10 bases fitting TRBD1. Germline V gives CDR1 SGDLS, CDR2 YYNGEE. This CDR3 comprises 16 residues. Trimming cost V 3 bases and J 8 bases; bases outside gene matches: 13. The chain's CDR3 is CASSENRQGAKRGYTF. In DNA, the CDR3 is TGTGCCAGCAGCGAGAACCGACAGGGGGCGAAGCGGGGCTACACCTTC. Filled out from reference TRBV9 and TRBJ1-2, the complete variable domain reads DSGVTQTPKHLITATGQRVTLRCSPRSGDLSVYWYQQSLDQGLQFLIQYYNGEERAKGNILERFSAQQFPDLHSELNLSSLELGDSALYFCASSENRQGAKRGYTFGSGTRLTVV.

The CDR3 protein is CASSMTSAGANVLTF. The CDR3 DNA follows: TGTGCCAGCAGCATGACTAGCGCTGGGGCCAACGTCCTGACTTTC. The chain combines TRBV7-2 with TRBJ2-6; 8 bases fit TRBD2. Germline trimming cut 5 bases from V and 2 bases from J; bases unmatched to any gene: 2. The CDR3 runs to 15 residues. Germline CDR1 and CDR2: SGHTA and FQGNSA.

The rearrangement links TRBV19 to TRBJ1-2, with unresolved D. Per germline, CDR1 LNHDA and CDR2 SQIVND (reference sequence). This CDR3 has 12 residues. Trimming cost V 4 bases and J 2 bases, with 5 bases left between them. The CDR3 is CASSRANYGYTF. CDR3 bases: TGTGCCAGTAGTAGGGCAAACTATGGCTACACCTTC.

J is TRBJ2-7 and V is TRBV6-4; a weak D match, TRBD1 (6 bases). This CDR3 is 16 amino acids long. V shed 8 bases and J shed 0 bases, with 20 bases lying between them. Germline values: CDR1 MRHNA, CDR2 SNTAGT. The DNA for the CDR3 is TGTGCCAGCCCCCAAGCCTGTGGGACAAACTCCTACGAGCAGTACTTC. Residues: CASPQACGTNSYEQYF.

J is TRBJ1-5 and V is TRBV15; D unclear. Trimming removed 3 bases from V and 3 bases from J, with 3 bases in between. Germline-derived CDR1 and CDR2 are LNHNV and YYDKDF (reference sequence). The CDR3 runs to 12 residues. The CDR3 here is CATSRANQPQHF. The CDR3 coding sequence is TGTGCCACCAGCAGGGCCAATCAGCCCCAGCATTTT.

The V and J genes are TRBV19 and TRBJ2-1; TRBD1 aligns across 11 bases. Germline trimming cut 5 bases from V and 0 bases from J; bases unmatched to any gene: 15. Germline-derived CDR1 and CDR2 are LNHDA and SQIVND (reference sequence). The CDR3 extends over 20 amino acids. As DNA, the CDR3 is TGTGCCAGTAGTCCAGGTCGCCGGACAGGGGGCAGGGGCTCCTACAATGAGCAGTTCTTC. This codes for CASSPGRRTGGRGSYNEQFF.

The chain combines TRBV21-1 with TRBJ2-5; TRBD1 is taken as the D call from the table, unchecked against the DNA. TRBV21-1 is a listed pseudogene. The CDR3 has 15 residues. CDR3 amino acids: CASSRLGRGQETQYF. The CDR3, as DNA: TGTGCCAGCAGCAGATTAGGCAGGGGCCAAGAGACCCAGTACTTC.

A few counts support this clone. The chain combines TRBV6-4 with TRBJ2-1; 9 bases are shared with TRBD2. Trimming cost V 3 bases and J 5 bases; bases outside gene matches: 5. In germline, CDR1 is MRHNA, CDR2 SNTAGT. This CDR3 has 15 amino acids. CDR3 nucleotides: TGTGCCAGCAGTGAGGGGCTAGCGGGGCACAATGAGCAGTTCTTC. Protein product: CASSEGLAGHNEQFF.

Only a few counts were recorded for this clone. The rearrangement joins TRBV13 to TRBJ2-7; no clear D gene. Trimming took 3 bases from V and 5 from J, leaving 11 bases between them. The CDR3 has 13 amino acids. Germline lookup yields CDR1 PRHDT and CDR2 FYEKMQ (reference sequence). CDR3 sequence: CASSFMTGDEQYF. The CDR3 DNA sequence: TGTGCCAGCAGCTTTATGACTGGCGACGAGCAGTACTTC.

V and J are TRBV7-3 and TRBJ1-1; 8 nucleotides agree with TRBD1. The CDR3 consists of 16 residues. The junction had 10 bases not matched to a gene; V was cut back by 0 bases and J by 7 bases. Germline assignment: CDR1 SGHTA and CDR2 FQGTGA. The CDR3 DNA follows: TGTGCCAGCAGCTTAACGGGAAGACAGGGGCGTAGTGAAGCTTTCTTT. This sequence encodes CASSLTGRQGRSEAFF.

Concerning this clone: With a much larger clone just one base away, this may be a read error. V gene TRBV5-6 combines with J gene TRBJ2-1; the D gene is possibly TRBD1 (8 bases). V lost 4 bases and J lost 10, with 18 bases in between. CDR3 length: 14 amino acids. Germline V gives CDR1 SGHDT, CDR2 YYEEEE. The CDR3 reads CASSGEGQVYEQFF. As DNA, the CDR3 is TGTGCCAGCAGCGGGGAGGGACAGGTCTACGAGCAGTTCTTC.

The V gene is TRBV9, the J gene TRBJ1-3, with unresolved D. Trimming cost V 0 bases and J 2 bases, with 6 bases left between them. Per germline, CDR1 SGDLS and CDR2 YYNGEE. This CDR3 has 14 amino acids. CDR3 bases: TGTGCCAGCAGCGTAGGTGTCGCTGGAAACACCATATATTTT. It yields the protein CASSVGVAGNTIYF.

The rearrangement joins TRBV30 to TRBJ2-2, with D possibly being TRBD1 (6 bases). This CDR3 comprises 15 residues. The V end was cut by 5 bases, the J end by 5 bases, with 18 bases between. CDR1 and CDR2 from the germline V gene are GTSNPN and SVGIG (reference sequence). The CDR3 here is CAWWGNTGHTGELFF. The DNA of the CDR3 is TGTGCCTGGTGGGGGAATACAGGGCATACCGGGGAGCTGTTTTTT.

This chain uses TRBV30 with TRBJ2-1; D is unclear. Per germline, CDR1 GTSNPN and CDR2 SVGIG (reference sequence). V gave up 1 base and J gave up 15 bases, with 13 bases separating them. There are 11 residues in the CDR3. In DNA form, the CDR3 reads TGTGCCTGGAGTGACGGCAGGTATGGGTTCTTC. This codes for CAWSDGRYGFF.

This rearrangement joins TRBV28 to TRBJ2-2; TRBD1 agrees at 7 bases. V lost 5 bases to trimming and J lost 6 bases; unmatched junction nucleotides: 6. In germline, CDR1 is MDHEN, CDR2 SYDVKM. This CDR3 contains 14 residues. The DNA for the CDR3 is TGTGCCAGCAGTCTTCGACAGGGCGCCGGGGAGCTGTTTTTT. The encoded protein is CASSLRQGAGELFF.

This clone was detected only once. The chain employs TRBV5-4 and TRBJ2-7; a weak D match, TRBD2 (5 bases). This CDR3 region has 14 residues. The germline CDR1 and CDR2 sequences are SGHNT and YYREEE (reference sequence). Trimming cost V 1 base and J 0 bases, with 8 bases left between them. The CDR3 DNA reads as TGTGCCAGCAGCTTGTTTAGCGACTCCTACGAGCAGTACTTC. It encodes CASSLFSDSYEQYF.

The chain is built from TRBV4-2 and TRBJ2-3; 7 bases agree with TRBD1. Germline V gene lookup returns CDR1 LGHNA and CDR2 YNFKEQ. CDR3 size: 15 residues. The V gene end was trimmed by 1 base and the J gene end by 2 bases; junction bases not matched to a gene: 3. In DNA form, the CDR3 reads TGTGCCAGCAGCCAAGTGGGACAGCACACAGATACGCAGTATTTT. This encodes CASSQVGQHTDTQYF.

This clone is a singleton in its sample. The chain recombines TRBV25-1 with TRBJ1-1; D gene ambiguous. V was cut by 6 bases and J by 0 bases, with 8 bases left in between. The CDR3 extends over 13 amino acids. Per germline, CDR1 MGHDK and CDR2 SYGVNS. CDR3 residues: CASRVGMNTEAFF. The CDR3 DNA reads TGTGCCAGCAGGGTCGGGATGAACACTGAAGCTTTCTTT.